The 12 T cell receptor beta chains listed next were all sequenced from one sample in a study of OX40 agonist ivuxolimab in advanced cancers. Profiled with immunoSEQ multiplex PCR; TCRdb holds only in-frame clones, not every one. The table has 60,000 to 65,000 clones, approximately 80% seen once. This specimen was CD4+ or CD8+ T cells sorted from blood, taken in a trial of the OX40 agonist ivuxolimab. These receptors all stem from an adult with an advanced solid tumor such as melanoma, head and neck, liver or kidney cancer.

The gene calls are TRBV5-8 and TRBJ1-2; D call uncertain. CDR3 size: 14 residues. CDR1 and CDR2 (germline): SGHTS, YDEGEE. The germline V and J ends were trimmed by 1 base and 6 bases, with 13 bases remaining between them. CDR3 loop: CASSLLLRAHGYTF. DNA of the CDR3: TGTGCCAGCAGCTTGTTGCTCCGTGCCCATGGCTACACCTTC.

Details on this clone: This specimen includes other DNA sequences encoding the same CDR3. The chain uses TRBV5-1 and TRBJ2-3; D may be TRBD1 or TRBD2 (5 bases each). The CDR3 runs 14 residues. Per germline, CDR1 SGHRS and CDR2 YFSETQ. The V and J ends lost 0 bases and 0 bases respectively, with 5 bases between them. The CDR3 spells CASSLGGSTDTQYF. The CDR3 DNA follows: TGCGCCAGCAGCTTGGGGGGGAGCACAGATACGCAGTATTTT. The whole variable domain, remainder taken from reference TRBV5-1 and TRBJ2-3, is KAGVTQTPRYLIKTRGQQVTLSCSPISGHRSVSWYQQTPGQGLQFLFEYFSETQRNKGNFPGRFSGRQFSNSRSEMNVSTLELGDSALYLCASSLGGSTDTQYFGPGTRLTVL.

The V gene is TRBV5-1, the J gene TRBJ1-4; a weak D match, TRBD1 (5 bases). From germline, CDR1 is SGHRS and CDR2 YFSETQ. CDR3 length: 14 amino acids. The V and J ends lost 0 bases and 8 bases respectively, with 11 bases between them. The CDR3 bases are TGCGCCAGCAGCTTGGGTCAGGGTACGGAAAAACTGTTTTTT. Translation gives CASSLGQGTEKLFF.

The chain uses TRBV7-9 and TRBJ1-4; D is uncertain. Germline V lookup: CDR1 SEHNR, CDR2 FQNEAQ (reference sequence). The length of the CDR3 is 13 residues. The V end was cut by 1 base, the J end by 8 bases, with 8 bases between. CDR3 protein: CASSLVVSEKLFF. The DNA for the CDR3 is TGTGCCAGCAGCTTAGTCGTCAGCGAAAAACTGTTTTTT. Together with reference TRBV7-9 and TRBJ1-4, the CDR3 gives the full variable domain: DTGVSQNPRHKITKRGQNVTFRCDPISEHNRLYWYRQTLGQGPEFLTYFQNEAQLEKSRLLSDRFSAERPKGSFSTLEIQRTEQGDSAMYLCASSLVVSEKLFFGSGTQLSVL.

This clone was found a few times. This chain links TRBV2 with TRBJ1-2; D gene uncertain. Germline V lookup: CDR1 SNHLY, CDR2 FYNNEI. This CDR3 is built from 17 residues. V dropped 2 bases and J dropped 6 bases, with 22 bases sitting between them. The CDR3 DNA reads TGTGCCAGCAGTGAAACCTTCTTAGCGGTGGGCGGGGATGGCTACACCTTC. It specifies CASSETFLAVGGDGYTF.

The V gene is TRBV7-2, the J gene TRBJ2-1; D unresolved. The germline V gene has CDR1 SGHTA and CDR2 FQGNSA. The length of the CDR3 is 14 residues. V dropped 8 bases and J dropped 4 bases, with 15 bases sitting between them. CDR3 in DNA: TGTGCCAGCCCCCTCCGAGACTCGTACAATGAGCAGTTCTTC. This gives the protein CASPLRDSYNEQFF.

The V and J genes are TRBV11-2 and TRBJ1-2, with 9 nucleotides matching TRBD1. The CDR3 spans 16 residues. The germline V gene encodes CDR1 SGHAT and CDR2 FQNNGV. The V and J ends lost 0 bases and 2 bases, in that order; junction bases with no gene match: 4. CDR3 in amino acids: CASSLDSGTGNYGYTF. As DNA, the CDR3 is TGTGCCAGCAGCTTAGATTCCGGGACAGGGAACTATGGCTACACCTTC.

The count of this clone is one. The chain is built from TRBV5-1 and TRBJ2-5; 11 bases line up with TRBD2. The V and J ends lost 3 bases and 5 bases, in that order; junction bases with no gene match: 6. The CDR3 runs 15 residues. CDR1 is SGHRS, CDR2 YFSETQ, per germline. The CDR3 DNA is TGCGCCAGCAGCTCCGTAGCGGGAGGGGTGGAGACCCAGTACTTC. Encoded protein: CASSSVAGGVETQYF. Using reference TRBV5-1 and TRBJ2-5 for the parts outside the CDR3, the full variable domain is KAGVTQTPRYLIKTRGQQVTLSCSPISGHRSVSWYQQTPGQGLQFLFEYFSETQRNKGNFPGRFSGRQFSNSRSEMNVSTLELGDSALYLCASSSVAGGVETQYFGPGTRLLVL.

The chain employs TRBV18 and TRBJ2-7; 7 bases line up with TRBD1. CDR3 length: 14 residues. The ends lost 3 bases at V and 2 bases at J; junction bases unmatched: 4. Germline CDR1 and CDR2: KGHSH and LQKENI. CDR3 sequence: CASSPGTEPYEQYF. In nucleotides, the CDR3 is TGTGCCAGCTCACCCGGGACAGAACCCTACGAGCAGTACTTC. Looking up the rest from reference TRBV18 and TRBJ2-7 gives the full variable domain: NAGVMQNPRHLVRRRGQEARLRCSPMKGHSHVYWYRQLPEEGLKFMVYLQKENIIDESGMPKERFSAEFPKEGPSILRIQQVVRGDSAAYFCASSPGTEPYEQYFGPGTRLTVT.

The rearrangement uses TRBV28 and TRBJ1-1; D unresolved. The CDR3 extends over 12 amino acids. Germline values: CDR1 MDHEN, CDR2 SYDVKM. Trimming stripped 6 bases from V and 8 bases from J, with 13 bases between. The CDR3 DNA follows: TGTGCCAGCAGCCCTTATGGGAGGGAAGCTTTCTTT. Encoded protein: CASSPYGREAFF.

The gene calls are TRBV29-1 and TRBJ2-3; D gene unclear. V was clipped by 7 bases and J by 2 bases, with 16 bases between them. CDR1 and CDR2 (germline): SQVTM, ANQGSEA. The CDR3 runs 14 residues. CDR3 region: CSALGRANTDTQYF. In nucleotides, the CDR3 is TGCAGCGCCCTGGGAAGGGCCAACACAGATACGCAGTATTTT.

This clone was seen a handful of times. This chain connects TRBV5-1 to TRBJ2-7; the D is unclear. Trimming removed 1 base from V and 4 bases from J, with 12 bases in between. The germline V gene encodes CDR1 SGHRS and CDR2 YFSETQ. There are 14 residues in the CDR3. This chain's CDR3 is CASSLSRPPYEQYF. In nucleotides, the CDR3 is TGCGCCAGCAGCTTGTCCCGGCCACCATACGAGCAGTACTTC.